These T cell receptor beta chains were read from a single sample in a study of T cell responses to AZD1222 COVID-19 vaccine. Sequencing was performed with immunoSEQ multiplex PCR; in TCRdb, only in-frame clones are kept and a portion is missing. Altogether more than 95,000 clones are present, 88% being singletons, with the ten largest covering 9.1%. The sequencing here drew on peripheral blood, taken on day 0 of AZD1222 vaccination. These receptors were obtained from an adult in good health. Each CDR3 is given with its conserved first and last residue. The order of the fields is clone size, D gene, J gene, V gene, CDR3 protein, CDR3 DNA. D genes are given only for firm matches. Size values are once, few and many counts, or a class for expanded clones, and some rows have none.

>-|TRBD1|TRBJ2-7|TRBV29-1
CSVVGQGSNRALYEQYF
TGCAGCGTTGTGGGACAGGGGAGCAATCGGGCACTCTACGAGCAGTACTTC
>-|TRBD1|TRBJ2-5|TRBV12-3/TRBV12-4
CASSSRGRETQYF
TGTGCCAGCAGTTCCAGGGGGCGGGAGACCCAGTACTTC
>-|-|TRBJ2-3|TRBV30
CAWSVRGDNTDTQYF
TGTGCCTGGAGTGTCCGCGGGGATAACACAGATACGCAGTATTTT
>-|-|TRBJ2-5|TRBV5-1
CASSLSETQYF
TGCGCCAGCAGCTTGTCTGAGACCCAGTACTTC
>-|-|TRBJ2-6|TRBV12-3/TRBV12-4
CASRRSGANVLTF
TGTGCCAGCAGGCGCTCTGGGGCCAACGTCCTGACTTTC
>-|-|TRBJ2-3|TRBV5-1
CASMGGGATDTQYF
TGCGCCAGCATGGGAGGGGGCGCGACAGATACGCAGTATTTT
>-|TRBD1|TRBJ2-5|TRBV5-1
CASSSGQAQETQYF
TGCGCCAGCAGCTCGGGACAGGCCCAAGAGACCCAGTACTTC
>-|-|TRBJ2-3|TRBV6-5
CASSSGSTDTQYF
TGTGCCAGCAGTTCTGGAAGCACAGATACGCAGTATTTT
>-|TRBD2|TRBJ2-1|TRBV27
CASSSPSGTSGPDEQFF
TGTGCCAGCAGTTCACCGTCCGGGACTAGCGGGCCGGATGAGCAGTTCTTC
>once|-|TRBJ2-1|TRBV19
CASKGDLPNEQFF
TGTGCCAGTAAAGGGGACTTGCCTAATGAGCAGTTCTTC
>-|-|TRBJ1-5|TRBV23-1
CASRARIANQPQHF
TGCGCCAGCAGAGCAAGGATTGCCAATCAGCCCCAGCATTTT
>-|-|TRBJ1-3|TRBV15
CATSRELVSGNTIYF
TGTGCCACCAGCAGGGAATTAGTATCTGGAAACACCATATATTTT
>-|-|TRBJ2-7|TRBV9
CASSVGDEQYF
TGTGCCAGCAGCGTAGGCGACGAGCAGTACTTC
>-|-|TRBJ2-7|TRBV7-2
CASSLGVEYEQYF
TGTGCCAGCAGCTTAGGTGTCGAATACGAGCAGTACTTC
>once|-|TRBJ1-1|TRBV11-2
CASSRIGGTEAFF
TGTGCCAGCTCCCGTATAGGCGGCACTGAAGCTTTCTTT
>-|-|TRBJ2-7|TRBV20-1
CSASGDYEQYF
TGCAGTGCTAGTGGCGACTACGAGCAGTACTTC
>-|-|TRBJ2-2|TRBV15
CATSRDRAGELFF
TGTGCCACCAGCAGAGATCGCGCCGGGGAGCTGTTTTTT
>-|-|TRBJ2-3|TRBV27
CASSLELPLSLDTQYF
TGTGCCAGCAGTTTAGAACTCCCTTTATCCCTAGATACGCAGTATTTT
>once|TRBD1|TRBJ1-3|TRBV6-6
CASSYKTGESGNTIYF
TGTGCCAGCAGTTACAAAACAGGGGAATCTGGAAACACCATATATTTT
>-|-|TRBJ1-1|TRBV7-2
CASSLARQNTEAFF
TGTGCCAGCAGCTTAGCTCGGCAGAACACTGAAGCTTTCTTT
>once|TRBD1|TRBJ1-2|TRBV18
CASSLGQGIYGYTF
TGTGCCAGCTCACTGGGACAGGGGATCTATGGCTACACCTTC
>few|-|TRBJ1-5|TRBV15
CATSKYSNQPQHF
TGTGCCACCAGCAAATATAGCAATCAGCCCCAGCATTTT
>once|TRBD1|TRBJ1-2|TRBV5-1
CASSPGQGNYGYTF
TGCGCCAGCAGCCCGGGACAGGGAAACTATGGCTACACCTTC
>-|-|TRBJ2-2|TRBV4-2
CASSQGSATGELFF
TGTGCCAGCAGCCAAGGTAGTGCGACCGGGGAGCTGTTTTTT
>-|-|TRBJ1-5|TRBV28
CAIQGVNQPQHF
TGTGCGATACAGGGCGTCAATCAGCCCCAGCATTTT
>-|-|TRBJ2-1|TRBV5-1
CASSPGGPISYNEQFF
TGCGCCAGCAGCCCCGGGGGCCCTATCTCCTACAATGAGCAGTTCTTC
>-|TRBD2|TRBJ2-2|TRBV2
CASSGPGGNTGELFF
TGTGCCAGCAGTGGCCCGGGGGGGAACACCGGGGAGCTGTTTTTT
>once|-|TRBJ2-1|TRBV5-1
CASSWGPSSYNEQFF
TGCGCCAGCAGCTGGGGACCGTCATCCTACAATGAGCAGTTCTTC
>-|-|TRBJ2-1|TRBV6-5
CASSRPINNEQFF
TGTGCCAGCAGCCGTCCGATCAACAATGAGCAGTTCTTC
>-|TRBD1|TRBJ1-1|TRBV11-2
CASSFGQVGNTEAFF
TGTGCCAGCAGCTTCGGACAGGTTGGGAACACTGAAGCTTTCTTT
>once|-|TRBJ2-7|TRBV28
CASSLWDEQYF
TGTGCCAGCAGTTTGTGGGACGAGCAGTACTTC
>-|-|TRBJ2-7|TRBV27
CASSPYPRPTSYEQYF
TGTGCCAGCAGTCCATACCCTCGCCCTACGTCCTACGAGCAGTACTTC
>-|TRBD1|TRBJ1-6|TRBV18
CASSPMDRDNSPLHF
TGTGCCAGCTCACCGATGGACAGGGATAATTCACCCCTCCACTTT
>-|TRBD1|TRBJ1-4|TRBV7-2
CASSLPPYRGRGSKLFF
TGTGCCAGCAGCTTACCCCCGTACAGGGGCAGGGGATCCAAACTGTTTTTT
>few|TRBD2|TRBJ2-7|TRBV11-1
CASSLNGGRGYEQYF
TGTGCCAGCAGCTTAAACGGCGGGAGGGGGTACGAGCAGTACTTC
>-|-|TRBJ2-4|TRBV15
CATSRARQGIEYF
TGTGCCACCAGCAGAGCCCGGCAGGGAATTGAGTACTTC
>-|-|TRBJ2-7|TRBV5-1
CASSFDGRSYEQYF
TGCGCCAGCAGTTTTGACGGAAGGTCCTACGAGCAGTACTTC